The sequence of this T cell receptor (beta chain) was determined in a study of blood T cell repertoires in COVID-19. Across the whole study: The United States, Italy and Spain provided the acute and convalescent COVID-19 samples. The cDNA or gDNA used as material had been derived from T cells, B-cell-depleted T cells, or PBMCs.

As handled by the study authors: The authors estimated nucleated cell counts from reference gene primer amplification. The table came from immunoSEQ multiplex PCR; TCRdb's copy has only in-frame clones and leaves some out. V, J and clone size were drawn from that table, and D and trimming were deduced from the DNA. This sample has 55,000 to 80,000 clones, with roughly 81% found just once. With 1 base clipped from V and 5 bases from J, the junction kept 5 bases outside the gene matches. There are 15 residues in the CDR3. The germline V gene encodes CDR1 SGHRS and CDR2 YFSETQ. This sequence joins TRBV5-1 and TRBJ2-2; 7 nucleotides agree with TRBD2. The receptor was derived from a human donor in a cohort sampled during active COVID-19. Sequenced: peripheral blood. CDR3 sequence reads: CASSLLPAGTGELFF. CDR3 nucleotide sequence: TGCGCCAGCAGCTTGCTTCCAGCGGGAACCGGGGAGCTGTTTTTT.